The 20 T cell receptor beta chains below were found in one sample sequenced in a study of shared clonotypes between healthy human individuals. Method: immunoSEQ multiplex PCR; TCRdb's copy keeps in-frame clones and lacks some. The data hold about 470,000 clones, with roughly three quarters observed a single time. Sequencing was performed on PBMCs. These receptors were taken from a woman aged 40 to 49 in good health. Some clones in this sample may be carry-over from other donors' samples.

The chain is built from TRBV12-1 and TRBJ2-5; the table's D call, TRBD2, was not checked against the DNA. TRBV12-1 is a pseudogene segment. CDR3 length: 18 residues. The CDR3 region has the DNA TGTGCCAGCAGCTTTGGCCCGGGACTAGCGGGAGATCAAGAGACCCAGTACTTC. It codes for CASSFGPGLAGDQETQYF.

The rearrangement links TRBV7-3 to TRBJ2-7, with TRBD1 matching over 7 bases. Losses at the gene ends were 8 bases for V and 4 bases for J; bases not matched to a gene: 8. This CDR3 comprises 13 residues. Looked up from germline, CDR1 is SGHTA and CDR2 is FQGTGA. As DNA, the CDR3 is TGTGCCAGCGCACCGTCAGGGGGTTACGAGCAGTACTTC. Translated: CASAPSGGYEQYF.

This chain links TRBV11-2 with TRBJ2-7, with D possibly being TRBD2 (6 bases). Trimming removed 3 bases at V and 4 bases at J, with 10 bases between. From germline, CDR1 is SGHAT and CDR2 FQNNGV. CDR3 size: 13 residues. The CDR3 nucleotides read TGTGCCAGCAGCTTCTTAGCGGAATACGAGCAGTACTTC. Its protein product is CASSFLAEYEQYF.

This clone was recorded only once. The gene calls are TRBV5-1 and TRBJ2-7; 9 bases are shared with TRBD2. The CDR3 runs to 17 residues. The germline gives CDR1 SGHRS, CDR2 YFSETQ. V shed 0 bases, J shed 3 bases, and the junction held 10 bases outside the gene matches. For the CDR3, the DNA is TGCGCCAGCAGCTTGGTCTACGAGACTAGCGGACTCTACGAGCAGTACTTC. This sequence encodes CASSLVYETSGLYEQYF.

The chain is built from TRBV7-2 and TRBJ2-7; 9 nucleotides agree with TRBD1. The CDR3 length is 15 residues. Trimming took 4 bases from V and 2 from J; bases not matched to a gene: 6. Germline V lookup: CDR1 SGHTA, CDR2 FQGNSA. This CDR3 reads CASSSRTGVPYEQYF. Written as DNA, the CDR3 is TGTGCCAGCAGCTCCCGGACAGGGGTCCCCTACGAGCAGTACTTC.

This clone has only a few counts. The chain carries TRBV30 and TRBJ2-7; 8 nucleotides line up with TRBD1. This CDR3 contains 21 residues. Trimming took 4 bases from V and 4 from J; bases not matched to a gene: 30. Germline V gene data show CDR1 as GTSNPN and CDR2 as SVGIG (reference sequence). The CDR3 nucleotides read TGTGCCTGGACCGCACGGACAGGGTTGGGCTTTCTACCCGGACGTTATTACGAGCAGTACTTC. It codes for CAWTARTGLGFLPGRYYEQYF.

V usage is TRBV16 and J usage is TRBJ2-3; D might be TRBD2 (6 bases). This CDR3 is built from 13 residues. Trimming shortened V by 4 bases and J by 13 bases, and 18 bases separated the two germline ends. Germline V gene lookup returns CDR1 KGHSY and CDR2 FQNENV. The CDR3 here is CASSPQPEGLEYF. The CDR3 coding sequence is TGTGCCAGCAGCCCCCAACCGGAGGGCCTCGAGTATTTT.

The chain recombines TRBV28 with TRBJ1-2, with D uncertain. Trimming removed 2 bases from V and 8 bases from J, with 12 bases in between. This CDR3 comprises 13 residues. From germline, CDR1 is MDHEN and CDR2 SYDVKM. CDR3 coding DNA: TGTGCCAGCAGTTTACAGGCCCATCGCGGCTACACCTTC. It encodes CASSLQAHRGYTF.

The table lists this clone with a count of one. This chain links TRBV6-1 with TRBJ1-4; no reliable D call. Germline lookup yields CDR1 MNHNS and CDR2 SASEGT. The CDR3 covers 15 residues. Trimming removed 4 bases from V and 6 bases from J, with 15 bases in between. CDR3 sequence: CASSVTVAADEKLFF. As DNA, the CDR3 is TGTGCCAGCAGTGTAACGGTAGCGGCGGATGAAAAACTGTTTTTT.

The chain combines TRBV11-1 with TRBJ2-5; 7 bases agree with TRBD2. This CDR3 comprises 12 residues. The V segment lost 5 bases and the J segment 9 bases; nucleotides outside the gene matches: 6. Germline CDR1 and CDR2: SGHAT and FQDESV (reference sequence). CDR3 amino acids: CASSPDREAQYF. CDR3 in DNA: TGTGCCAGCAGCCCAGATCGGGAGGCCCAGTACTTC. The whole variable domain, filled in from reference TRBV11-1 and TRBJ2-5, reads EAEVAQSPRYKITEKSQAVAFWCDPISGHATLYWYRQILGQGPELLVQFQDESVVDDSQLPKDRFSAERLKGVDSTLKIQPAELGDSAMYLCASSPDREAQYFGPGTRLLVL.

The CDR3 DNA follows: TGTGCCAGCAGTGGGATCGACAGGGATGATTCACCCCTCCACTTT. Amino acids: CASSGIDRDDSPLHF. The rearrangement joins TRBV28 to TRBJ1-6; 7 positions match TRBD1. Trimming took 5 bases from V and 8 from J; bases not matched to a gene: 9. CDR1 is MDHEN and CDR2 is SYDVKM in the germline V gene. The length of the CDR3 is 15 residues. Using reference TRBV28 and TRBJ1-6 for the parts outside the CDR3, the full variable domain is DVKVTQSSRYLVKRTGEKVFLECVQDMDHENMFWYRQDPGLGLRLIYFSYDVKMKEKGDIPEGYSVSREKKERFSLILESASTNQTSMYLCASSGIDRDDSPLHFGNGTRLTVT.

The genes are TRBV2 and TRBJ2-7, with D tentatively TRBD1 (5 bases). Germline V gene data show CDR1 as SNHLY and CDR2 as FYNNEI. Trimming shortened V by 1 base and J by 8 bases, and 9 bases separated the two germline ends. This CDR3 is 12 amino acids long. The DNA of the CDR3 is TGTGCCAGCAGTGAAGGGGGCCAGAAGCAGTACTTC. This translates into CASSEGGQKQYF. The full variable domain, rest sourced from reference TRBV2 and TRBJ2-7, is EPEVTQTPSHQVTQMGQEVILRCVPISNHLYFYWYRQILGQKVEFLVSFYNNEISEKSEIFDDQFSVERPDGSNFTLKIRSTKLEDSAMYFCASSEGGQKQYFGPGTRLTVT.

The chain is built from TRBV20-1 and TRBJ2-5; D not certain. Trimming removed 6 bases from V and 5 bases from J, with 10 bases in between. Per the germline V gene, CDR1 is DFQATT and CDR2 is SNEGSKA (reference sequence). This CDR3 has 11 residues. CDR3 region: CSAKVSETQYF. The CDR3, as DNA: TGCAGTGCGAAGGTATCTGAGACCCAGTACTTC.

This chain connects TRBV5-1 to TRBJ2-5, with D perhaps TRBD2 (6 bases). The germline gives CDR1 SGHRS, CDR2 YFSETQ. The CDR3 loop spans 17 amino acids. V lost 4 bases and J 4 bases, leaving 23 bases between the germline ends. CDR3 bases: TGCGCCAGCAGCCCCCCCCGTTCGGGTCCCGGGGGAGAGACCCAGTACTTC. Translating it yields CASSPPRSGPGGETQYF.

The chain couples TRBV2 to TRBJ1-2, with D unclear. CDR3 size: 11 residues. From germline, CDR1 is SNHLY and CDR2 FYNNEI. Trimming pared 3 bases from V and 7 bases from J, leaving 6 bases between. This chain's CDR3 is CASSDRGGYTF. In DNA, the CDR3 is TGTGCCAGCAGTGACAGAGGTGGCTACACCTTC.

The chain uses TRBV9 and TRBJ2-1; 8 bases map to TRBD1. CDR3 length equals 15 residues. V shed 4 bases, J shed 2 bases, and the junction held 5 bases outside the gene matches. Germline lookup yields CDR1 SGDLS and CDR2 YYNGEE. The CDR3 coding sequence is TGTGCCAGCAGCCCCGACAGGGGTACCTACAATGAGCAGTTCTTC. It yields the protein CASSPDRGTYNEQFF.

J is TRBJ1-2 and V is TRBV6-5; weak D call: TRBD1 (5 bases). The V end was cut by 6 bases, the J end by 7 bases, with 21 bases between. CDR1 is MNHEY and CDR2 is SVGAGI in the germline V gene. The CDR3 consists of 15 residues. The CDR3 DNA follows: TGTGCCAGCAGCTCTAACGGGGGGGGAATGTTTGGCTACACCTTC. Amino acids: CASSSNGGGMFGYTF.

J is TRBJ1-2 and V is TRBV28, with D possibly matching TRBD1 (5 bases). Germline V gives CDR1 MDHEN, CDR2 SYDVKM. Trimming stripped 4 bases from V and 1 base from J, with 13 bases between. This CDR3 is built from 15 residues. The CDR3: CASSSPSGGNYGYTF. In nucleotides, the CDR3 is TGTGCCAGCAGTTCCCCCTCGGGGGGTAACTATGGCTACACCTTC.

The gene calls are TRBV5-1 and TRBJ2-5; weak D call: TRBD1 (6 bases). Deletions cut 0 bases from V and 5 bases from J, with 14 bases between. This CDR3 has 15 amino acids. Germline CDR1 reads SGHRS; CDR2 reads YFSETQ. The CDR3 sequence is CASSLAPLQGETQYF. DNA for the CDR3: TGCGCCAGCAGCTTGGCCCCCCTACAGGGCGAGACCCAGTACTTC. The full variable domain, in which reference TRBV5-1 and TRBJ2-5 provide the parts outside the CDR3, is KAGVTQTPRYLIKTRGQQVTLSCSPISGHRSVSWYQQTPGQGLQFLFEYFSETQRNKGNFPGRFSGRQFSNSRSEMNVSTLELGDSALYLCASSLAPLQGETQYFGPGTRLLVL.

This clone appeared once. The chain couples TRBV6-5 to TRBJ1-2; D gene unclear. The CDR3 spans 13 residues. Trimming cost V 4 bases and J 4 bases, with 10 bases left between them. Per the germline V gene, CDR1 is MNHEY and CDR2 is SVGAGI. The CDR3 DNA follows: TGTGCCAGCAGTTTGAGTTACTTCTATGGCTACACCTTC. It is translated as CASSLSYFYGYTF.